This TCR beta chain is drawn from a study of OX40 agonist ivuxolimab in advanced cancers. Study background: Partial responses occurred in Three dose-escalation patients, one with hepatocellular carcinoma and two with cutaneous melanoma. Study-wide results and caveats: Expanded peripheral T-cell antigen specificity went undetermined. CD8+ T cells were the subset that, on average, had more expanded clones than CD4+. The study observed clonal expansion of CD4+ and CD8+ blood T cells by week 6 at 0.1 to 3.0 mg/kg.

The assay was immunoSEQ multiplex PCR, and TCRdb's table has in-frame clones only and misses some. The sample yields 70,000 to 85,000 clones, 85% to 95% seen once. The CDR3 contains 13 residues. The germline CDR1 and CDR2 sequences are SNHLY and FYNNEI. V lost 2 bases to trimming and J lost 6 bases, with 9 bases between them. For this clone: The antigen remains unidentified.

This sequence was found in an adult with an advanced solid tumor such as melanoma, head and neck, liver or kidney cancer. The sample in question was CD4+ or CD8+ T cells sorted from blood, obtained in a trial of the OX40 agonist ivuxolimab. This chain joins TRBV2 and TRBJ2-3; D unresolved. This chain's CDR3 is CASSESARDTQYF. CDR3 DNA sequence: TGTGCCAGCAGTGAATCGGCACGGGATACGCAGTATTTT.